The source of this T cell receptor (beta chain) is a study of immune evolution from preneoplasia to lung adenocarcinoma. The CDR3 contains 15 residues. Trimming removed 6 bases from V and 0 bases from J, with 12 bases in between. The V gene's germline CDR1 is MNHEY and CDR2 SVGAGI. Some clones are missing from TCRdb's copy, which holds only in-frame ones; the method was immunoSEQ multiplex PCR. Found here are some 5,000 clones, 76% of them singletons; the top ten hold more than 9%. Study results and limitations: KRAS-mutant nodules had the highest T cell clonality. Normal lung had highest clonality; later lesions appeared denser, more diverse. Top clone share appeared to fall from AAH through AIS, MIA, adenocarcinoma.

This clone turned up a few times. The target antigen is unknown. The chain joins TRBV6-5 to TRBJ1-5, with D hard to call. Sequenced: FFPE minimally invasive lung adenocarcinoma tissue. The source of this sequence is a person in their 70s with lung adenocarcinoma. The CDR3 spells CASRPSGYSNQPQHF. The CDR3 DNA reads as TGTGCCAGCAGGCCTTCCGGTTATAGCAATCAGCCCCAGCATTTT.